Below are 26 T cell receptor beta chains sequenced from a single sample in a study of blood T cell repertoires in COVID-19 (TCRdb year 2020). Receptor libraries were prepared by the immunoSEQ multiplex PCR assay. In TCRdb, the immuneACCESS table is reduced to in-frame sequences with V and J assigned. These tables do not hold every clone; where another copy was compared, an unresolved V gene accounts for under half, and the others remain unexplained. Present in this sample are 150,000 to 200,000 clones, 70% to 85% of which were seen just once. The biggest ten clones account for 10% to 15% of the sample. The sample was PBMCs or T cells enriched from blood (not recorded which). Receptor source: a man aged 45 to 65 who had recovered from COVID-19.

This chain connects TRBV5-1 to TRBJ2-7; perhaps TRBD2 as D (7 bases). Germline CDR1 reads SGHRS; CDR2 reads YFSETQ. The V and J ends lost 2 bases and 3 bases respectively, with 15 bases between them. This CDR3 has 15 residues. CDR3 loop: CASSLGTRTSYEQYF. DNA of the CDR3: TGCGCCAGCAGCTTAGGGACACGGACTAGCTACGAGCAGTACTTC.

This clone was picked up one time. The chain is built from TRBV7-6 and TRBJ2-7; 7 bases line up with TRBD1. This CDR3 has 12 residues. Germline CDR1 and CDR2: SGHVS and FNYEAQ. CDR3 in DNA: TGTGCTAGTGGGACAGTCTCTAGTGAGCAGTACTTC. Amino acids: CASGTVSSEQYF.

The chain is built from TRBV18 and TRBJ2-3; 12 bases are shared with TRBD2. Germline V gene sequence: CDR1 KGHSH, CDR2 LQKENI. The J segment lost 2 bases and the V segment lost 3 bases, leaving 6 bases of the junction unmatched. CDR3 length: 17 amino acids. The CDR3, as DNA: TGTGCCAGCTCACCCCCATGGACTAGCGGGGCCACAGATACGCAGTATTTT. This sequence encodes CASSPPWTSGATDTQYF.

The V call is TRBV28, the J call TRBJ1-1; 12 positions agree with TRBD1. Per the germline V gene, CDR1 is MDHEN and CDR2 is SYDVKM. Losses at the gene ends were 6 bases for V and 1 base for J; bases not matched to a gene: 6. This CDR3 has 16 residues. For the CDR3, the DNA is TGTGCCAGCAGCCGGGACAGGGGGCTTTGGAACACTGAAGCTTTCTTT. Protein product: CASSRDRGLWNTEAFF.

DNA of the CDR3: TGTGCCAGTGCTCGGAGACAGGCTATGAACACTGAAGCTTTCTTT. Its protein is CASARRQAMNTEAFF. The chain links TRBV19 to TRBJ1-1; the D gene is possibly TRBD1 (6 bases). CDR1 is LNHDA, CDR2 SQIVND, per germline (reference sequence). The CDR3 contains 15 residues. The ends were cut back, 8 bases at V and 0 bases at J, with 16 bases in the middle.

The rearrangement joins TRBV20-1 to TRBJ2-7, with TRBD2 as a possible D gene (5 bases). V was cut by 3 bases and J by 6 bases, with 9 bases left in between. CDR1 is DFQATT, CDR2 SNEGSKA, per germline (reference sequence). The CDR3 loop spans 11 amino acids. The CDR3 sequence: CSARSGFEQYF. Here the CDR3 DNA reads TGCAGTGCTAGGAGCGGATTCGAGCAGTACTTC.

The V gene is TRBV7-6, the J gene TRBJ1-4; 9 nucleotides agree with TRBD1. The CDR3 consists of 15 residues. Trimming cost V 4 bases and J 6 bases; bases outside gene matches: 6. Germline V gene data show CDR1 as SGHVS and CDR2 as FNYEAQ. This CDR3 is CASSSRQGGDEKLFF. CDR3 coding DNA: TGTGCCAGCAGCTCCAGACAGGGGGGAGATGAAAAACTGTTTTTT. Drawing the rest from reference TRBV7-6 and TRBJ1-4, the complete variable domain is GAGVSQSPRYKVTKRGQDVALRCDPISGHVSLYWYRQALGQGPEFLTYFNYEAQQDKSGLPNDRFSAERPEGSISTLTIQRTEQRDSAMYRCASSSRQGGDEKLFFGSGTQLSVL.

V is TRBV5-4 and J is TRBJ1-2; maybe TRBD1 (6 bases). V dropped 4 bases and J dropped 4 bases, with 17 bases sitting between them. The CDR3 runs to 15 residues. The germline V gene encodes CDR1 SGHNT and CDR2 YYREEE (reference sequence). CDR3 loop: CASSGGAGAFYGYTF. As DNA, the CDR3 is TGTGCCAGCAGCGGGGGGGCAGGGGCCTTCTATGGCTACACCTTC.

V gene TRBV9 combines with J gene TRBJ1-5; D is perhaps TRBD1 (5 bases). CDR3 length: 11 residues. Deletions cut 7 bases from V and 4 bases from J, with 6 bases between. The V gene's germline CDR1 is SGDLS and CDR2 YYNGEE. The CDR3 DNA reads TGTGCCAGCGGGGGGAATCAGCCCCAGCATTTT. This translates into CASGGNQPQHF.

The chain uses TRBV28 and TRBJ1-1; a possible D gene is TRBD1 (5 bases). Germline V lookup: CDR1 MDHEN, CDR2 SYDVKM. The CDR3 totals 15 residues. Trimming shortened V by 4 bases and J by 5 bases, and 17 bases separated the two germline ends. The CDR3 coding sequence is TGTGCCAGCAGTTCGGGGACTCGGAGAGGAACTGAAGCTTTCTTT. Protein sequence: CASSSGTRRGTEAFF.

A single count supports this clone. V is TRBV29-1 and J is TRBJ2-5, with 7 bases matching TRBD2. The germline gives CDR1 SQVTM, CDR2 ANQGSEA. The CDR3 has 12 residues. V was pared by 5 bases and J by 5 bases, with 5 bases of the junction left unmatched. CDR3 sequence: CSVPRGVETQYF. The CDR3 DNA sequence: TGCAGCGTTCCTCGGGGGGTTGAGACCCAGTACTTC. Together with reference TRBV29-1 and TRBJ2-5, the CDR3 gives the full variable domain: SAVISQKPSRDICQRGTSLTIQCQVDSQVTMMFWYRQQPGQSLTLIATANQGSEATYESGFVIDKFPISRPNLTFSTLTVSNMSPEDSSIYLCSVPRGVETQYFGPGTRLLVL.

The chain links TRBV19 to TRBJ2-7, with D tentatively TRBD1 (6 bases). Germline lookup yields CDR1 LNHDA and CDR2 SQIVND (reference sequence). With 10 bases removed from V and 4 bases from J, the gap between germline ends came to 14 bases. CDR3 length: 12 amino acids. The CDR3 DNA sequence: TGTGCCACCTCCCCGGGACATTACGAGCAGTACTTC. This codes for CATSPGHYEQYF.

J is TRBJ2-3 and V is TRBV6-4; maybe TRBD2 (6 bases). This CDR3 has 13 amino acids. CDR1 is MRHNA, CDR2 SNTAGT, per germline. With 8 bases removed from V and 5 bases from J, the gap between germline ends came to 14 bases. The CDR3 here is CASGTGTGDTQYF. The CDR3 coding sequence is TGTGCCAGCGGAACTGGGACTGGAGATACGCAGTATTTT.

The rearrangement links TRBV9 to TRBJ1-1, with D maybe TRBD1 (6 bases). The CDR3 length is 17 residues. V lost 2 bases to trimming and J lost 4 bases, with 21 bases between them. Germline V gene data show CDR1 as SGDLS and CDR2 as YYNGEE. This chain's CDR3 is CASSVSSTGRVGTEAFF. For the CDR3, the DNA is TGTGCCAGCAGCGTCAGTAGTACAGGGAGGGTAGGCACTGAAGCTTTCTTT.

The chain couples TRBV28 to TRBJ2-7; 11 nucleotides align to TRBD1. Per the germline V gene, CDR1 is MDHEN and CDR2 is SYDVKM. The CDR3 consists of 14 residues. The V segment lost 4 bases and the J segment 2 bases; nucleotides outside the gene matches: 1. The CDR3 DNA sequence: TGTGCCAGCAGTTGGGACAGGGGGACCTACGAGCAGTACTTC. Translation: CASSWDRGTYEQYF. Using reference TRBV28 and TRBJ2-7 for the parts outside the CDR3, the full variable domain is DVKVTQSSRYLVKRTGEKVFLECVQDMDHENMFWYRQDPGLGLRLIYFSYDVKMKEKGDIPEGYSVSREKKERFSLILESASTNQTSMYLCASSWDRGTYEQYFGPGTRLTVT.

The rearrangement links TRBV4-1 to TRBJ2-7, with D maybe TRBD1 (6 bases). Germline-derived CDR1 and CDR2 are MGHRA and YSYEKL. This CDR3 comprises 15 residues. Trimming took off 0 bases at V and 3 bases at J, with 12 bases between the two ends. For the CDR3, the DNA is TGCGCCAGCAGCCAAGAGGGGGCCAGGGGCTACGAGCAGTACTTC. Its translation: CASSQEGARGYEQYF.

This chain uses TRBV12-3 or TRBV12-4 with TRBJ1-5; no clear D. V dropped 3 bases and J dropped 4 bases, with 7 bases sitting between them. CDR3 size: 13 residues. The CDR3 sequence is CASSFRPNQPQHF. The CDR3 DNA reads as TGTGCCAGCAGTTTCAGGCCTAATCAGCCCCAGCATTTT.

J is TRBJ2-2 and V is TRBV19; no firm D call. V was pared by 10 bases and J by 2 bases, with 17 bases between. The germline V gene encodes CDR1 LNHDA and CDR2 SQIVND (reference sequence). The CDR3 has 15 residues. CDR3 region: CATIRPGLNTGELFF. CDR3 nucleotides: TGTGCCACTATCAGGCCAGGTCTAAACACCGGGGAGCTGTTTTTT.

The chain joins TRBV7-2 to TRBJ2-7; the D is unclear. This CDR3 is built from 12 residues. Trimming took 5 bases from V and 0 from J, leaving 5 bases between them. Germline CDR1 reads SGHTA; CDR2 reads FQGNSA. The chain's CDR3 is CASSPYSYEQYF. CDR3 DNA sequence: TGTGCCAGCAGCCCCTACTCCTACGAGCAGTACTTC.

The rearrangement joins TRBV15 to TRBJ2-5, with TRBD2 matching over 11 bases. V dropped 1 base and J dropped 3; count of bases not matched to a gene: 7. The CDR3 has 17 amino acids. From germline, CDR1 is LNHNV and CDR2 YYDKDF (reference sequence). Written as DNA, the CDR3 is TGTGCCACCAGCAGAGTAACTAGCGGGGGAAGAAAAGAGACCCAGTACTTC. Translated, it gives CATSRVTSGGRKETQYF.

The chain combines TRBV29-1 with TRBJ1-6; TRBD1 matches at 7 bases. Germline trimming cut 5 bases from V and 14 bases from J; bases unmatched to any gene: 12. In germline, CDR1 is SQVTM, CDR2 ANQGSEA. The CDR3 is 13 amino acids. CDR3 protein: CSVQGDRLDALHF. DNA of the CDR3: TGCAGCGTTCAGGGGGACAGACTTGATGCCCTCCACTTT.

This clone was seen just once. The chain recombines TRBV30 with TRBJ1-4, with TRBD1 as a possible D gene (6 bases). Between the trimmed V and J ends, which lost 5 bases and 7 bases, there was a span of 17 bases. The CDR3 loop spans 14 amino acids. Germline values: CDR1 GTSNPN, CDR2 SVGIG (reference sequence). The CDR3 coding sequence is TGTGCCTGGGGGTATGGGGGGGGCACTGAAAAACTGTTTTTT. Translated, it gives CAWGYGGGTEKLFF.

This chain joins TRBV7-9 and TRBJ1-6, with 8 bases fitting TRBD1. Germline CDR1 SEHNR, CDR2 FQNEAQ (reference sequence). CDR3 length: 12 residues. V lost 1 base, J lost 13 bases, and 0 bases stayed unmatched. The CDR3 loop is CASSLDRGPLHF. DNA for the CDR3: TGTGCCAGCAGCTTAGACAGGGGGCCCCTCCACTTT. The full variable domain, in which reference TRBV7-9 and TRBJ1-6 provide the parts outside the CDR3, is DTGVSQNPRHKITKRGQNVTFRCDPISEHNRLYWYRQTLGQGPEFLTYFQNEAQLEKSRLLSDRFSAERPKGSFSTLEIQRTEQGDSAMYLCASSLDRGPLHFGNGTRLTVT.

The chain combines TRBV18 with TRBJ2-2; 9 bases match TRBD1. This CDR3 region has 15 residues. With 3 bases clipped from V and 6 bases from J, the junction kept 5 bases outside the gene matches. Looked up from germline, CDR1 is KGHSH and CDR2 is LQKENI. The CDR3 protein is CASSPRTGDPGELFF. The CDR3 region has the DNA TGTGCCAGCTCACCTCGGACAGGGGATCCCGGGGAGCTGTTTTTT.

This clone was seen a handful of times. The V call is TRBV4-3, the J call TRBJ2-3; a weak D match, TRBD2 (6 bases). Trimming took 1 base from V and 0 from J, leaving 20 bases between them. This CDR3 spans 19 amino acids. CDR1 and CDR2 from the germline V gene are LGHNA and YSLEER. The CDR3 coding sequence is TGCGCCAGCAGCCAAGGGGAACCTCGGGGGAGCGGGAGCACAGATACGCAGTATTTT. Protein: CASSQGEPRGSGSTDTQYF.

This clone was detected a few times. The chain combines TRBV6-5 with TRBJ1-5; D is perhaps TRBD1 (5 bases). Trimming removed 7 bases at V and 2 bases at J, with 15 bases between. The CDR3 is made up of 15 amino acids. Germline CDR1 reads MNHEY; CDR2 reads SVGAGI. The CDR3 DNA reads TGTGCCAGCACCCCAACCGGGACTGGCAATCAGCCCCAGCATTTT. This translates into CASTPTGTGNQPQHF.